These 11 T cell receptor beta chains were sequenced from one sample in a study of sequential checkpoint blockade in melanoma (dated by TCRdb to the late 2010s). The intended sense of this specimen's treatment or condition label: randomized to nivolumab then ipilimumab (arm A) or the reverse (arm B). Libraries were constructed by the immunoSEQ multiplex PCR assay. TCRdb carries this immuneACCESS record with in-frame sequences only. Its versions omit some clonotypes, under half of them owing to an unresolved V gene in the studies checked, with the rest unexplained. For this sample there are about 2,900 clones; 15% to 20% appear just once. The top ten clonotypes cover 13% to 15% of the sample. The specimen comprised tumor tissue (inferred from file names), sampled from a patient given nivolumab and ipilimumab in sequence. The receptors derive from a human donor with melanoma.

The sample holds a few counts of this clone. As DNA, the CDR3 is TGTGCCAGCACCAGACTAGCGGGGGGGAAGACCGGGGAGCTGTTTTTT. It specifies CASTRLAGGKTGELFF. The chain couples TRBV6-8 to TRBJ2-2, with TRBD2 matching over 14 bases. Germline CDR1 MNHGY, CDR2 SAAAGT. CDR3 length: 16 residues. The V and J ends lost 7 bases and 5 bases, in that order; junction bases with no gene match: 6.

The chain recombines TRBV19 with TRBJ2-5, with 7 bases that match TRBD1. After removal of 3 bases from V and 5 bases from J, the junction contained 12 bases not matched to a gene. Germline V CDR1 and CDR2: LNHDA, SQIVND (reference sequence). The CDR3 spans 16 residues. The CDR3 loop reads CASSMTIRQGAETQYF. The CDR3 bases are TGTGCCAGTAGTATGACGATACGACAGGGTGCGGAGACCCAGTACTTC.

This clone was detected ten times or more. The genes are TRBV11-3 and TRBJ2-7; D ambiguous. Looked up from germline, CDR1 is SGHNT and CDR2 is YENEEA. The V end was cut by 0 bases, the J end by 0 bases, with 6 bases between. The length of the CDR3 is 14 residues. CDR3 amino acids: CASSLDPDSYEQYF. In DNA form, the CDR3 reads TGTGCCAGCAGCTTAGACCCGGACTCCTACGAGCAGTACTTC.

The chain recombines TRBV28 with TRBJ2-5; D is unresolved. The CDR3 consists of 14 residues. The V end was cut by 4 bases, the J end by 5 bases, with 14 bases between. The germline V gene encodes CDR1 MDHEN and CDR2 SYDVKM. The CDR3, as DNA: TGTGCCAGCAGTTCTACCGACCCCTCCGAGACCCAGTACTTC. This gives the protein CASSSTDPSETQYF.

This clone came up a few times. This chain joins TRBV4-1 and TRBJ2-7; D uncertain. Trimming pared 0 bases from V and 2 bases from J, leaving 11 bases between. CDR3 size: 15 residues. The V gene's germline CDR1 is MGHRA and CDR2 YSYEKL. The CDR3 sequence is CASSQDPGLPYEQYF. The CDR3 nucleotides read TGCGCCAGCAGCCAAGACCCCGGGCTCCCCTACGAGCAGTACTTC.

This clone has only a few counts. The V and J genes are TRBV7-1 and TRBJ2-7; the D gene is possibly TRBD1 (6 bases). TRBV7-1 is flagged as an ORF with uncertain function. The CDR3 is 13 residues long. V was trimmed by 3 bases and J by 2 bases, leaving 8 bases between them. The CDR3 is CASSSSGAYEQYF. CDR3 sequence (DNA): TGTGCCAGCAGCTCTTCAGGGGCCTACGAGCAGTACTTC.

J is TRBJ1-4 and V is TRBV19, with D possibly TRBD1 on 5 matching bases. There are 15 residues in the CDR3. The germline V gene has CDR1 LNHDA and CDR2 SQIVND (reference sequence). Trimming stripped 6 bases from V and 5 bases from J, with 16 bases between. The CDR3 loop is CASSSGAGSNEKLFF. The CDR3 bases are TGTGCCAGTAGCAGCGGTGCAGGGTCAAATGAAAAACTGTTTTTT. The full variable domain, in which reference TRBV19 and TRBJ1-4 provide the parts outside the CDR3, is DGGITQSPKYLFRKEGQNVTLSCEQNLNHDAMYWYRQDPGQGLRLIYYSQIVNDFQKGDIAEGYSVSREKKESFPLTVTSAQKNPTAFYLCASSSGAGSNEKLFFGSGTQLSVL.

V gene TRBV19 combines with J gene TRBJ1-2, with D perhaps TRBD1 (5 bases). This CDR3 region has 15 residues. The germline V and J ends were trimmed by 3 bases and 4 bases, with 15 bases remaining between them. Germline loops: CDR1 LNHDA, CDR2 SQIVND (reference sequence). The CDR3 loop is CASSIPRGVRYGYTF. CDR3 in DNA: TGTGCCAGTAGTATCCCTCGAGGGGTTCGCTATGGCTACACCTTC.

This clone was detected only a few times. The gene calls are TRBV6-8 and TRBJ2-2, with 7 nucleotides matching TRBD1. Germline-derived CDR1 and CDR2 are MNHGY and SAAAGT. V shed 5 bases, J shed 3 bases, and the junction held 0 bases outside the gene matches. The length of the CDR3 is 13 residues. CDR3 region: CASSGQDTGELFF. The CDR3 DNA follows: TGTGCCAGCAGTGGACAGGACACCGGGGAGCTGTTTTTT.

This clone was seen a single time. V is TRBV18 and J is TRBJ2-5; 10 bases match TRBD1. Trimming took 1 base from V and 5 from J; bases not matched to a gene: 7. The germline CDR1 and CDR2 sequences are KGHSH and LQKENI. CDR3 length: 16 amino acids. The CDR3 nucleotides are TGTGCCAGCTCACCACTGACAGGGGGCGCGGGTGAGACCCAGTACTTC. Its protein product is CASSPLTGGAGETQYF.

This chain joins TRBV19 and TRBJ2-2; 8 bases fit TRBD1. Germline V gene sequence: CDR1 LNHDA, CDR2 SQIVND (reference sequence). This CDR3 has 15 residues. The V and J ends lost 6 bases and 1 base, in that order; junction bases with no gene match: 4. CDR3 DNA sequence: TGTGCCAGTAGGACCGGGACAGGGAACACCGGGGAGCTGTTTTTT. This gives the protein CASRTGTGNTGELFF.